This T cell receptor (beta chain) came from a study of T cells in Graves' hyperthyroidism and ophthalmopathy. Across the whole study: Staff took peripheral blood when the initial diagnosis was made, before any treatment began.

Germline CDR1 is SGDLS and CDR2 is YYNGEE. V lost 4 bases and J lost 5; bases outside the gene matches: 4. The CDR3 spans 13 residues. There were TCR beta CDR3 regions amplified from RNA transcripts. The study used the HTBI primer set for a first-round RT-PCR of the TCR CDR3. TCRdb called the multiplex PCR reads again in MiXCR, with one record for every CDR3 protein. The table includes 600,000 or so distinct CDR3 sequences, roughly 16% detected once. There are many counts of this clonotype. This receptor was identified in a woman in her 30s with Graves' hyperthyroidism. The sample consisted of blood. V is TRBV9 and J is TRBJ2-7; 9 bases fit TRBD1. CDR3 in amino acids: CASSTDRGNEQYF. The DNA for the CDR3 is TGTGCCAGCAGCACCGACAGGGGGAACGAGCAGTACTTC.